This is a list of T cell receptor beta chains from one sample in a study of a mutant IDH1 vaccine in newly diagnosed glioma. These receptors lack a known antigen. Repertoires were generated with immunoSEQ multiplex PCR, while TCRdb's copy carries only in-frame clones and drops some. Seen here are about 58,000 clones, about 86% observed once, and the top ten hold 6.5% to 9%. The material sequenced was PBMCs, taken from a glioma patient whose treatment included an IDH1 peptide vaccine. These receptors were taken from a woman aged 45 to 65 with glioma. The CDR3 runs from the conserved cysteine through the conserved F or W. A D gene is named only where the DNA matches it firmly. Clone size, where shown, is once, few, many, or a class for clones that have expanded.

J	size	D	V	CDR3	DNA
TRBJ2-7	NA	NA	TRBV19	CATSPGREQYF	TGTGCCACCTCCCCAGGGCGCGAGCAGTACTTC
TRBJ1-5	NA	TRBD1	TRBV7-2	CASSPTGGGNQPQHF	TGTGCCAGCAGCCCAACAGGGGGCGGCAATCAGCCCCAGCATTTT
TRBJ2-3	NA	NA	TRBV4-1	CASSLAPGVATDTQYF	TGCGCCAGCAGCCTGGCCCCGGGGGTTGCCACAGATACGCAGTATTTT
TRBJ1-2	NA	TRBD1	TRBV5-6	CASSSTGQGISGYTF	TGTGCCAGCAGTTCCACGGGACAGGGTATTTCTGGCTACACCTTC
TRBJ1-1	NA	NA	TRBV6-5	CASSYGGESDTEAFF	TGTGCCAGCAGTTACGGGGGGGAGTCGGATACTGAAGCTTTCTTT
TRBJ1-6	few	NA	TRBV6-6	CASSYLRSPLHF	TGTGCCAGCAGTTACTTGAGGTCACCCCTCCACTTT
TRBJ1-2	NA	TRBD1	TRBV7-8	CASSPRRGQGYGYTF	TGTGCCAGCAGCCCCAGGCGGGGACAGGGCTATGGCTACACCTTC
TRBJ2-7	NA	TRBD1	TRBV2	CASSEGRGTYEQYF	TGTGCCAGCAGTGAGGGCAGGGGGACCTACGAGCAGTACTTC
TRBJ1-3	NA	NA	TRBV30	CAWSVGRSSGNTIYF	TGTGCCTGGAGTGTGGGTAGAAGCTCTGGAAACACCATATATTTT
TRBJ2-3	few	NA	TRBV27	CASSHTRTDTQYF	TGTGCCAGCAGTCACACCCGCACAGATACGCAGTATTTT
TRBJ2-1	NA	TRBD2	TRBV4-1	CASSQEKLAGGGEQFF	TGCGCCAGCAGCCAAGAAAAACTAGCGGGGGGGGGTGAGCAGTTCTTC
TRBJ1-1	NA	NA	TRBV6-1	CASSEISRAQAFF	TGTGCCAGCAGTGAAATAAGCAGGGCCCAAGCTTTCTTT
TRBJ2-7	NA	TRBD1	TRBV9	CASSTMDRGVNEQYF	TGTGCCAGCAGCACCATGGACAGGGGGGTGAACGAGCAGTACTTC
TRBJ1-1	NA	NA	TRBV7-6	CASSLQGGNTEAFF	TGTGCCAGCAGCTTACAGGGAGGGAACACTGAAGCTTTCTTT
TRBJ1-4	NA	TRBD1	TRBV2	CASSGQGGWEKLFF	TGTGCCAGCAGTGGACAGGGCGGATGGGAAAAACTGTTTTTT